The sequence of this T cell receptor beta chain was determined in a study of technical replicates of blood from several donors (dated by TCRdb to 2017 to 2019). The germline V gene provides CDR1 SGHAT and CDR2 FQNNGV. Counted from cysteine to phenylalanine, this CDR3 has 19 amino acids. Only the CDR3 region is kept as DNA, spanning 57 bases read in frame from base 1. Trimming removed 5 bases from V and 1 base from J, leaving 24 bases between the germline ends. A remark on this clone: Its antigen specificity is not known. There are no base qualities to consult, and no much larger clone falls within one base.

Library preparation employed the immunoSEQ multiplex PCR assay. Imported from immuneACCESS, the table was reduced by TCRdb to in-frame sequences with V and J called. These copies leave out some clones; in studies compared against another copy, an unresolved V gene accounts for under half, and the cause of the remainder is not known. The sample profile shows 80,000 or so clones; roughly 96% of them were found once. The ten largest clones take up 0.2% of the sample. Sequencing input: T cells isolated from PBMCs. This sequence was found in a human donor in good health. This chain is built from TRBV11-2 and TRBJ2-1, and perhaps TRBD1 as D gene, on 5 matching bases. The CDR3 reads CASSMFGRDRPGSYNEQFF. The bases are TGTGCCAGCAGCATGTTTGGCAGGGATCGACCCGGGTCCTACAATGAGCAGTTCTTC.